This T cell receptor (beta chain) was sequenced during a study of blood T cell repertoires in COVID-19. On the study more broadly: T cells, B-cell-depleted T cells, or PBMCs provided the cDNA or gDNA that served as material.

V trimming: 5 bases; J trimming: 3 bases; junction bases outside the gene matches: 5. The V gene's germline CDR1 is SEHNR and CDR2 FQNEAQ (reference sequence). The CDR3 extends over 15 amino acids. TCRdb keeps only in-frame clones here, not all; method: immunoSEQ multiplex PCR. The table records over 110,000 clones, about 91% of them present only once. This TCR was sampled from a human donor in a cohort sampled during active COVID-19. Input material: peripheral blood. This chain joins TRBV7-9 and TRBJ2-1, with TRBD1 matching over 9 bases. In nucleotides, the CDR3 is TGTGCCAGCAGCACCCGACAGGGGGGCTACAATGAGCAGTTCTTC. It specifies CASSTRQGGYNEQFF.